This TCR beta chain was found in a study of T-cell reconstitution after alpha-beta-depleted transplantation in children (dated by TCRdb to about 2016). Broadly, across the study: Using TCR repertoire profiling, the study followed T-cell immune reconstitution in a quantitative way in children after TCRalphabeta/CD19-depleted allogeneic hematopoietic cell transplantation.

Libraries were constructed by PCR. The sample was run on an Illumina HiSeq 2500. TCR libraries were prepared with molecular barcoding, using unique molecular identifiers to normalize TCRbeta repertoire quantification. TCRdb reworked the public reads: Q25 trimming with fastp, MiXCR clone assembly, productive beta chains retained. Here each entry gathers all rows of one CDR3 protein and keeps the most common genes and DNA. Across this sample there are hundreds of thousands of distinct CDR3 sequences, with 10% to 15% seen only once. Jointly, the top ten make up over 2% of the sample. The treatment or condition label, as the study defines it: allogeneic hematopoietic cell transplantation with graft depleted of TCRalphabeta T cells and CD19 B cells. The children who served as transplant recipients had been given grafts of TCRalphabeta/CD19-depleted allogeneic hematopoietic cells. Measured from the cysteine to the phenylalanine, the CDR3 is 17 residues long. The DNA shown is the 51-base CDR3, in frame from base 1. The germline V gene provides CDR1 MNHEY and CDR2 SVGAGI. Unmatched junction bases come to 13, with V trimmed by 5 bases and J by 5 bases.

General findings and caveats noted by the study authors: Hyperexpanded clone frequencies declined over subsequent months; after one year, T-cell counts and TCRbeta diversity were mostly attributed to newly produced T cells. The apparently early recovery of alphabetaT-cell counts about two months after transplant reportedly depended on only several hundred rapidly expanded clones that came from non-depleted graft cells. In some patients, the high TCRbeta diversity seen at day 60 was put down to recipient T cells and intrathymic progenitors that had survived conditioning.

The sample holds a few counts of this clonotype. Its antigen is currently not known. It has no much larger one-base neighbor in the sample; base qualities were not kept. Material: PBMCs, mostly from graft donor cells, obtained 360 days after TCRalphabeta/CD19-depleted stem cell transplant. Rearrangement joined TRBV6-5 to TRBJ2-1; 9 nucleotides in the junction match TRBD2. The receptor's source is a male patient between 10 and 17 years old who had a stem cell transplant for acute myeloid leukemia, so the T cells may come from the graft donor. For the CDR3, the sequence is CASSHGLASSSHNEQFF. The nucleotide sequence reads as follows: TGTGCCAGCAGTCACGGACTAGCGAGCTCTTCTCACAATGAGCAGTTCTTC.